This passage covers 32 T cell receptor beta chains from one sample sequenced in a study of blood T cell repertoires in COVID-19. Assay: immunoSEQ multiplex PCR; the TCRdb copy retains only in-frame clones and omits some. This table holds 250,000 to 350,000 clones, around 89% found once. Sequencing used PBMCs or T cells enriched from blood (not recorded which). Receptor source: a woman in her late teens or twenties with acute COVID-19.

The chain carries TRBV28 and TRBJ1-5; maybe TRBD1 (5 bases). The germline V and J ends were trimmed by 4 bases and 7 bases, with 17 bases remaining between them. The CDR3 runs 15 residues. The germline V gene has CDR1 MDHEN and CDR2 SYDVKM. CDR3 residues: CASSSGLGTGQPQHF. CDR3 bases: TGTGCCAGCAGTTCGGGACTTGGAACGGGGCAGCCCCAGCATTTT.

This chain connects TRBV28 to TRBJ2-2, with D possibly TRBD2 on 6 matching bases. The CDR3 consists of 15 residues. Germline lookup yields CDR1 MDHEN and CDR2 SYDVKM. Trimming left V 4 bases short and J 5 bases short, with 14 bases between. The CDR3 protein is CASSSGALATGELFF. The CDR3 nucleotides read TGTGCCAGCAGTTCCGGAGCGCTAGCGACCGGGGAGCTGTTTTTT.

This rearrangement joins TRBV7-3 to TRBJ2-3; tentatively, D is TRBD2 (6 bases). This CDR3 is built from 14 residues. Germline CDR1 and CDR2: SGHTA and FQGTGA. V lost 8 bases to trimming and J lost 4 bases, with 16 bases between them. CDR3 protein: CASSTVGGSDTQYF. As DNA, the CDR3 is TGTGCCAGCTCGACCGTAGGAGGGTCAGATACGCAGTATTTT.

The chain links TRBV28 to TRBJ2-7; D is uncertain. The CDR3 covers 14 residues. Trimming cost V 2 bases and J 3 bases, with 11 bases left between them. In germline, CDR1 is MDHEN, CDR2 SYDVKM. CDR3 DNA sequence: TGTGCCAGCAGTTTACCCTTGGGCCTCTACGAGCAGTACTTC. Amino acids: CASSLPLGLYEQYF.

The chain combines TRBV3-1 (or the pseudogene TRBV3-2) with TRBJ1-4; the D is unclear. Per germline, CDR1 LGHDT and CDR2 YNNKEL (reference sequence). CDR3 length: 18 amino acids. V lost 1 base and J 3 bases, leaving 18 bases between the germline ends. CDR3 bases: TGTGCCAGCAGCCAAGGATCCGGAGTCCCCCCGTCTAATGAAAAACTGTTTTTT. Translating gives CASSQGSGVPPSNEKLFF.

This chain joins TRBV4-2 and TRBJ2-1; 9 bases are shared with TRBD2. The CDR3 runs to 16 residues. The junction had 14 bases not matched to a gene; V was cut back by 5 bases and J by 9 bases. Germline assignment: CDR1 LGHNA and CDR2 YNFKEQ. The CDR3 loop is CASSAHLAGANTEQFF. The CDR3 region has the DNA TGTGCCAGCAGCGCCCACTTAGCGGGAGCTAATACTGAGCAGTTCTTC.

This rearrangement joins TRBV13 to TRBJ1-1; 8 bases align to TRBD1. Trimming cost V 5 bases and J 7 bases; bases outside gene matches: 6. The CDR3 is 13 residues long. Germline loops: CDR1 PRHDT, CDR2 FYEKMQ (reference sequence). The CDR3 DNA is TGTGCCAGCAGCACTGACAGGGGCGGTGAAGCTTTCTTT. Protein sequence: CASSTDRGGEAFF.

This clone came up a few times. The V call is TRBV9, the J call TRBJ1-5; perhaps TRBD1 as D (5 bases). Between the trimmed V and J ends, which lost 4 bases and 5 bases, there was a span of 10 bases. In germline, CDR1 is SGDLS, CDR2 YYNGEE. There are 13 residues in the CDR3. The DNA of the CDR3 is TGTGCCAGCAGCCCCGGGGGGTATCAGCCCCAGCATTTT. Amino acid sequence: CASSPGGYQPQHF.

The chain links TRBV2 to TRBJ1-1, with TRBD1 matching over 9 bases. The V gene's germline CDR1 is SNHLY and CDR2 FYNNEI. V lost 4 bases, J lost 1 base, and 4 bases stayed unmatched. The CDR3 spans 15 residues. In nucleotides, the CDR3 is TGTGCCAGCAGTGGGGGACAGGGCCGGAACACTGAAGCTTTCTTT. It specifies CASSGGQGRNTEAFF. Using reference TRBV2 and TRBJ1-1 for the parts outside the CDR3, the full variable domain is EPEVTQTPSHQVTQMGQEVILRCVPISNHLYFYWYRQILGQKVEFLVSFYNNEISEKSEIFDDQFSVERPDGSNFTLKIRSTKLEDSAMYFCASSGGQGRNTEAFFGQGTRLTVV.

V is TRBV19 and J is TRBJ1-4, with D possibly TRBD1 on 6 matching bases. The CDR3 has 14 residues. V lost 2 bases to trimming and J lost 8 bases, with 12 bases between them. Germline loops: CDR1 LNHDA, CDR2 SQIVND (reference sequence). The CDR3 loop reads CASSINRAGEKLFF. In DNA, the CDR3 is TGTGCCAGTAGTATAAACAGGGCCGGCGAAAAACTGTTTTTT. Full variable domain (rest looked up from reference TRBV19 and TRBJ1-4): DGGITQSPKYLFRKEGQNVTLSCEQNLNHDAMYWYRQDPGQGLRLIYYSQIVNDFQKGDIAEGYSVSREKKESFPLTVTSAQKNPTAFYLCASSINRAGEKLFFGSGTQLSVL.

This chain joins TRBV24-1 and TRBJ2-1; the match to TRBD2 covers 10 bases. Unmatched junction bases numbered 11, after V lost 4 bases and J lost 3 bases. The CDR3 covers 18 residues. The germline V gene has CDR1 KGHDR and CDR2 SFDVKD. In nucleotides, the CDR3 is TGTGCCACCAGTGACCCACTTGAGCGGGAGGGCAACTACAATGAGCAGTTCTTC. Amino acids: CATSDPLEREGNYNEQFF.

This chain uses TRBV28 with TRBJ1-5; D possibly corresponds to TRBD1 (5 bases). V was trimmed by 4 bases and J by 5 bases, leaving 21 bases between them. There are 17 residues in the CDR3. CDR1 is MDHEN and CDR2 is SYDVKM in the germline V gene. The CDR3 sequence: CASSYARGVRRHQPQHF. CDR3 in DNA: TGTGCCAGCAGTTATGCGCGGGGGGTTCGACGCCATCAGCCCCAGCATTTT.

This clone was found once. The V and J genes are TRBV2 and TRBJ2-7, with a tentative D call TRBD1 (6 bases). This CDR3 is built from 14 residues. The germline gives CDR1 SNHLY, CDR2 FYNNEI. Trimming took 1 base from V and 3 from J, leaving 10 bases between them. The CDR3 sequence is CASSEGGHYYEQYF. CDR3 DNA: TGTGCCAGCAGTGAAGGGGGGCACTACTACGAGCAGTACTTC. Full variable domain (missing parts from reference TRBV2 and TRBJ2-7): EPEVTQTPSHQVTQMGQEVILRCVPISNHLYFYWYRQILGQKVEFLVSFYNNEISEKSEIFDDQFSVERPDGSNFTLKIRSTKLEDSAMYFCASSEGGHYYEQYFGPGTRLTVT.

Concerning this clone itself: At one end, the junction sequence differs from germline, possibly due to a read error. The chain employs TRBV9 and TRBJ2-1; 9 nucleotides line up with TRBD1. CDR1 is SGDLS, CDR2 YYNGEE, per germline. The CDR3 runs 14 residues. The CDR3, as DNA: TGTGCCACCAGCGGGACAGGGCCCAACAATGAGCAGTTCTTC. This gives the protein CATSGTGPNNEQFF.

The V call is TRBV5-6, the J call TRBJ1-2; D call uncertain. Germline-derived CDR1 and CDR2 are SGHDT and YYEEEE. This CDR3 has 18 residues. V lost 5 bases, J lost 3 bases, and 26 bases lay in between. DNA for the CDR3: TGTGCCAGCAGAGCTAAAATCGGCGTGGACTTACTTGACTATGGCTACACCTTC. It is translated as CASRAKIGVDLLDYGYTF.

This clone has only one observation. V gene TRBV11-3 combines with J gene TRBJ2-7; perhaps TRBD1 as D (6 bases). The CDR3 loop spans 13 amino acids. The germline CDR1 and CDR2 sequences are SGHNT and YENEEA. Trimming stripped 3 bases from V and 3 bases from J, with 9 bases between. The CDR3 loop is CASSLGHGYEQYF. DNA of the CDR3: TGTGCCAGCAGCTTGGGACACGGCTACGAGCAGTACTTC.

The chain couples TRBV11-1 to TRBJ1-1; 7 nucleotides line up with TRBD1. The V gene's germline CDR1 is SGHAT and CDR2 FQDESV (reference sequence). The CDR3 covers 16 residues. Trimming removed 1 base from V and 0 bases from J; junction bases left unmatched: 5. The CDR3 coding sequence is TGTGCCAGCAGCTTAGGACAGGGTATGTTGAACACTGAAGCTTTCTTT. Translation: CASSLGQGMLNTEAFF. The full variable domain, with the rest looked up from reference TRBV11-1 and TRBJ1-1, is EAEVAQSPRYKITEKSQAVAFWCDPISGHATLYWYRQILGQGPELLVQFQDESVVDDSQLPKDRFSAERLKGVDSTLKIQPAELGDSAMYLCASSLGQGMLNTEAFFGQGTRLTVV.

The chain links TRBV5-6 to TRBJ2-7; the D is unclear. CDR1 is SGHDT, CDR2 YYEEEE, per germline. The V end was cut by 3 bases, the J end by 1 base, with 8 bases between. The CDR3 runs 13 residues. The CDR3 region has the DNA TGTGCCAGCAGCTATGGCGGTTCCTACGAGCAGTACTTC. Translation gives CASSYGGSYEQYF.

The rearrangement links TRBV7-3 to TRBJ2-7; 7 nucleotides line up with TRBD2. The CDR3 runs 15 residues. Germline V CDR1 and CDR2: SGHTA, FQGTGA. Losses at the gene ends were 5 bases for V and 2 bases for J; bases not matched to a gene: 9. The CDR3 reads CASSPDSGFTYEQYF. CDR3 bases: TGTGCCAGCAGCCCGGATAGCGGGTTCACCTACGAGCAGTACTTC. The complete variable domain, with remaining parts taken from reference TRBV7-3 and TRBJ2-7, reads GAGVSQTPSNKVTEKGKYVELRCDPISGHTALYWYRQSLGQGPEFLIYFQGTGAADDSGLPNDRFFAVRPEGSVSTLKIQRTERGDSAVYLCASSPDSGFTYEQYFGPGTRLTVT.

The chain uses TRBV6-5 and TRBJ2-3, with D possibly TRBD1 on 6 matching bases. The CDR3 sequence is 15 residues long. Per germline, CDR1 MNHEY and CDR2 SVGAGI. V was pared by 6 bases and J by 6 bases, with 19 bases between. CDR3 DNA sequence: TGTGCCAGCAGCTTTCAGTACCAGGGGAAGGATACGCAGTATTTT. It specifies CASSFQYQGKDTQYF.

The rearrangement joins TRBV7-9 to TRBJ1-5; weak D call: TRBD1 (6 bases). There are 16 residues in the CDR3. Per germline, CDR1 SEHNR and CDR2 FQNEAQ (reference sequence). Trimming pared 4 bases from V and 3 bases from J, leaving 16 bases between. DNA for the CDR3: TGTGCCAGCAGCTCTAGCCGGGACAAGCCCAATCAGCCCCAGCATTTT. Encoded protein: CASSSSRDKPNQPQHF.

The rearrangement uses TRBV7-5 and TRBJ1-2; no DNA check was done on the table's D call, TRBD1. TRBV7-5 is described as a pseudogene. This CDR3 spans 20 amino acids. The DNA for the CDR3 is TGTGCCAGAAGCTTAGATGAAGGGATAGGGGGGGACAGGGGTCGGTATGGCTACACCTTC. As protein: CARSLDEGIGGDRGRYGYTF.

The chain employs TRBV2 and TRBJ1-3, with D maybe TRBD1 (6 bases). Germline V CDR1 and CDR2: SNHLY, FYNNEI. Trimming left V 4 bases short and J 1 base short, with 11 bases between. The CDR3 has 15 amino acids. CDR3 in amino acids: CASSAGGRSGNTIYF. The CDR3 nucleotides are TGTGCCAGCAGTGCTGGGGGCCGGTCTGGAAACACCATATATTTT.

The chain is built from TRBV11-3 and TRBJ2-7; the D gene is possibly TRBD1 (6 bases). V dropped 5 bases and J dropped 2 bases, with 16 bases sitting between them. The CDR3 loop spans 15 amino acids. The V gene's germline CDR1 is SGHNT and CDR2 YENEEA. CDR3 amino acids: CASSKQGALAYEQYF. The DNA for the CDR3 is TGTGCCAGCAGCAAACAGGGAGCGCTAGCCTACGAGCAGTACTTC.

V is TRBV2 and J is TRBJ1-2; weak D call: TRBD1 (5 bases). With 3 bases removed from V and 4 bases from J, the gap between germline ends came to 12 bases. CDR1 and CDR2 (germline): SNHLY, FYNNEI. CDR3 length: 14 amino acids. The CDR3 loop reads CASSEDGGFYGYTF. For the CDR3, the DNA is TGTGCCAGCAGTGAGGACGGGGGGTTCTATGGCTACACCTTC. Drawing the rest from reference TRBV2 and TRBJ1-2, the complete variable domain is EPEVTQTPSHQVTQMGQEVILRCVPISNHLYFYWYRQILGQKVEFLVSFYNNEISEKSEIFDDQFSVERPDGSNFTLKIRSTKLEDSAMYFCASSEDGGFYGYTFGSGTRLTVV.

The chain links TRBV6-5 to TRBJ2-7; 8 bases map to TRBD1. V gave up 1 base and J gave up 6 bases; unmatched junction bases: 5. Germline V gives CDR1 MNHEY, CDR2 SVGAGI. The CDR3 consists of 14 residues. The CDR3 loop is CASSYYGQGSEQYF. CDR3 DNA: TGTGCCAGCAGTTACTATGGACAGGGAAGCGAGCAGTACTTC.

The V and J genes are TRBV19 and TRBJ2-3, with D possibly matching TRBD2 (5 bases). The germline V and J ends were trimmed by 8 bases and 3 bases, with 12 bases remaining between them. CDR1 is LNHDA, CDR2 SQIVND, per germline (reference sequence). CDR3 length: 13 residues. The CDR3 region is CASGFWETDTQYF. CDR3 sequence (DNA): TGTGCCAGTGGATTTTGGGAGACAGATACGCAGTATTTT.

V and J are TRBV3-1 (or the pseudogene TRBV3-2) and TRBJ2-1, with TRBD2 matching over 10 bases. This CDR3 spans 21 amino acids. Germline loops: CDR1 LGHDT, CDR2 YNNKEL (reference sequence). Trimming at V came to 0 bases and at J to 1 base, leaving 15 bases not matched to a gene. DNA of the CDR3: TGTGCCAGCAGCCAAGATGGGGGGGGAATGCTAGCGGGAGTGTCCTACAATGAGCAGTTCTTC. This encodes CASSQDGGGMLAGVSYNEQFF.

V usage is TRBV14 and J usage is TRBJ1-2; D is unclear. Per germline, CDR1 SGHDN and CDR2 FVKESK. The CDR3 contains 13 residues. The V and J ends lost 1 base and 7 bases respectively, with 10 bases between them. CDR3 protein: CASSQVQAGGYTF. The CDR3 DNA is TGTGCCAGCAGCCAAGTTCAGGCTGGTGGCTACACCTTC.

In the case of this clone: One end of the junction is discordant with germline, which a read error may explain. This sequence joins TRBV7-7 and TRBJ2-3; 9 bases are a match to TRBD1. In germline, CDR1 is SSHAT, CDR2 FNYEAQ (reference sequence). CDR3 size: 15 residues. In nucleotides, the CDR3 is TGTGCTAGCAGCTCTCAGACAGGGGGAACAGATACGCAGTATTTT. Amino acids: CASSSQTGGTDTQYF.

V is TRBV19 and J is TRBJ2-2; TRBD1 matches at 7 bases. Looked up from germline, CDR1 is LNHDA and CDR2 is SQIVND (reference sequence). CDR3 size: 13 residues. The V gene end was trimmed by 7 bases and the J gene end by 7 bases; junction bases not matched to a gene: 6. CDR3 loop: CASKRQGDGELFF. Written as DNA, the CDR3 is TGTGCCAGTAAACGACAGGGAGACGGGGAGCTGTTTTTT.

The V gene is TRBV7-9, the J gene TRBJ1-2; 9 nucleotides line up with TRBD1. Trimming removed 5 bases from V and 2 bases from J; junction bases left unmatched: 9. The V gene's germline CDR1 is SEHNR and CDR2 FQNEAQ (reference sequence). The CDR3 covers 16 residues. DNA for the CDR3: TGTGCCAGCAGCCACTGGGACAGGGAGAAGAACTATGGCTACACCTTC. Its translation: CASSHWDREKNYGYTF.